The 24 T cell receptor beta chains below were found in one sample sequenced in a study of blood T cells in healthy people across ages. Alongside a J-beta primer mix, a sample-barcoded 5' primer served in a second PCR lasting about 6 to 11 cycles. One entry per CDR3 protein results from TCRdb running MiXCR on the 5' RACE reads. The sample lists over 1,300,000 distinct CDR3 sequences; 45% to 70% were seen once. Sequencing was done on a sample of blood. The receptors originated from a man in his late teens or twenties in good health.

The chain recombines TRBV18 with TRBJ2-5, with 11 nucleotides matching TRBD2. This CDR3 comprises 17 residues. Germline values: CDR1 KGHSH, CDR2 LQKENI. V was pared by 1 base and J by 3 bases, with 7 bases of the junction left unmatched. CDR3 bases: TGTGCCAGCTCACCACTGGCCGGGACTAGCGGAGAAGAGACCCAGTACTTC. Protein: CASSPLAGTSGEETQYF.

The genes are TRBV9 and TRBJ2-1, with 9 bases matching TRBD1. The V gene end was trimmed by 3 bases and the J gene end by 12 bases; junction bases not matched to a gene: 10. The CDR3 has 14 amino acids. CDR1 and CDR2 (germline): SGDLS, YYNGEE. CDR3 in amino acids: CASSAETGGLRQFF. DNA for the CDR3: TGTGCCAGCAGCGCAGAGACAGGGGGTCTTCGGCAGTTCTTC.

The chain is built from TRBV27 and TRBJ1-2; D is perhaps TRBD1 (5 bases). Germline V gives CDR1 MNHEY, CDR2 SMNVEV (reference sequence). The CDR3 sequence is 13 residues long. Trimming removed 5 bases at V and 3 bases at J, with 10 bases between. The CDR3 bases are TGTGCCAGCAGTGAGGGGTCCTACTATGGCTACACCTTC. Protein sequence: CASSEGSYYGYTF.

The chain joins TRBV4-3 to TRBJ2-1, with a possible D match to TRBD2 (6 bases). Germline values: CDR1 LGHNA, CDR2 YSLEER. V was shortened by 1 base and J by 4 bases, with 14 bases between the two germline ends. CDR3 length: 16 residues. The DNA of the CDR3 is TGCGCCAGCAGCCAAGCCGCGGGACGGACTTACAATGAGCAGTTCTTC. Protein sequence: CASSQAAGRTYNEQFF.

The chain joins TRBV28 to TRBJ1-2, with 10 bases lining up with TRBD1. The CDR3 has 12 residues. The V gene's germline CDR1 is MDHEN and CDR2 SYDVKM. The CDR3: CVSGTGVYGYTF. CDR3 bases: TGTGTTTCCGGGACAGGGGTCTATGGCTACACCTTC.

This chain links TRBV10-1 with TRBJ2-1; no firm D call. The length of the CDR3 is 15 residues. With 3 bases removed from V and 6 bases from J, the gap between germline ends came to 15 bases. CDR1 and CDR2 from the germline V gene are WNHNN and SYGVQD (reference sequence). The CDR3 protein is CASSERARNLNEQFF. The CDR3 DNA reads TGCGCCAGCAGTGAAAGAGCTAGGAACCTCAATGAGCAGTTCTTC.

This clonotype was observed a handful of times. The chain carries TRBV4-2 and TRBJ2-1; D call uncertain. V lost 0 bases and J 8 bases, leaving 8 bases between the germline ends. The germline CDR1 and CDR2 sequences are LGHNA and YNFKEQ. CDR3 length equals 13 residues. For the CDR3, the DNA is TGTGCCAGCAGCCAAGACTGGGAAGATGAGCAGTTCTTC. It yields the protein CASSQDWEDEQFF.

The chain has TRBV27 and TRBJ2-3, with TRBD2 matching over 8 bases. CDR1 and CDR2 from the germline V gene are MNHEY and SMNVEV (reference sequence). This CDR3 comprises 16 residues. V shed 5 bases and J 4 bases; nucleotides not matched to a gene: 11. The DNA for the CDR3 is TGTGCCAGCAGTCTGATCGGGGGGGCAGGCTCAGATACGCAGTATTTT. Translated: CASSLIGGAGSDTQYF.

This clonotype was seen ten or more times. V and J are TRBV27 and TRBJ2-1; 8 bases align to TRBD2. From germline, CDR1 is MNHEY and CDR2 SMNVEV (reference sequence). Trimming removed 6 bases from V and 4 bases from J; junction bases left unmatched: 5. CDR3 length: 14 amino acids. Here the CDR3 reads CASSYSGGYNEQFF. The CDR3 DNA reads TGTGCCAGCAGCTACAGCGGGGGATACAATGAGCAGTTCTTC.

The V gene is TRBV7-8, the J gene TRBJ1-6; D not resolved. Germline CDR1 SGHVS, CDR2 FQNEAQ. Trimming cost V 2 bases and J 8 bases, with 13 bases left between them. This CDR3 is built from 15 residues. DNA of the CDR3: TGTGCCAGCAGCTTAAGGGTAGTGGAGGATTCACCCCTCCACTTT. Translation: CASSLRVVEDSPLHF.

There are a few counts of this clonotype. The chain is built from TRBV28 and TRBJ1-2; tentatively, D is TRBD1 (6 bases). Germline V gene data show CDR1 as MDHEN and CDR2 as SYDVKM. V was pared by 6 bases and J by 7 bases, with 21 bases between. This CDR3 has 15 amino acids. This chain's CDR3 is CASRTQGSTSRGYTF. CDR3 sequence (DNA): TGTGCCAGCAGGACTCAGGGGTCGACCTCGCGTGGCTACACCTTC.

The chain employs TRBV6-5 and TRBJ1-2; TRBD1 matches 8 bases. Germline V CDR1 and CDR2: MNHEY, SVGAGI. The junction had 14 bases not matched to a gene; V was cut back by 7 bases and J by 1 base. This CDR3 comprises 17 residues. This CDR3 reads CASTLSIGTGNNYGYTF. DNA for the CDR3: TGTGCCAGCACTTTATCAATCGGGACAGGAAATAACTATGGCTACACCTTC.

This clonotype was recorded many times. The chain has TRBV7-9 and TRBJ2-1, with 7 bases lining up with TRBD2. V shed 1 base, J shed 9 bases, and the junction held 3 bases outside the gene matches. This CDR3 is built from 13 residues. The germline gives CDR1 SEHNR, CDR2 FQNEAQ (reference sequence). DNA for the CDR3: TGTGCCAGCAGCTTAGGGGGGGGTACTGAGCAGTTCTTC. Translation gives CASSLGGGTEQFF. Combining the CDR3 with reference TRBV7-9 and TRBJ2-1 gives the whole variable domain DTGVSQNPRHKITKRGQNVTFRCDPISEHNRLYWYRQTLGQGPEFLTYFQNEAQLEKSRLLSDRFSAERPKGSFSTLEIQRTEQGDSAMYLCASSLGGGTEQFFGPGTRLTVL.

The gene calls are TRBV4-3 and TRBJ2-3, with 7 bases identical to TRBD2. The germline V gene has CDR1 LGHNA and CDR2 YSLEER. V shed 3 bases and J 1 base; nucleotides not matched to a gene: 4. This CDR3 is 15 amino acids long. The CDR3 protein is CASSQGGMGTDTQYF. The CDR3 region has the DNA TGCGCCAGCAGCCAGGGGGGGATGGGCACAGATACGCAGTATTTT.

The rearrangement joins TRBV4-1 to TRBJ2-3; 8 bases are a match to TRBD1. The junction had 9 bases not matched to a gene; V was cut back by 1 base and J by 6 bases. CDR1 MGHRA and CDR2 YSYEKL come from the germline V gene. CDR3 size: 16 residues. DNA of the CDR3: TGCGCCAGCAGCCAAGTTCCAGGGGGCTTAAGTGATACGCAGTATTTT. Protein product: CASSQVPGGLSDTQYF.

This chain joins TRBV15 and TRBJ1-1; D may be TRBD1 (6 bases). Germline values: CDR1 LNHNV, CDR2 YYDKDF (reference sequence). The V end was cut by 1 base, the J end by 3 bases, with 9 bases between. There are 14 residues in the CDR3. Written as DNA, the CDR3 is TGTGCCACCAGCAGAGTGGACAGATACACTGAAGCTTTCTTT. It translates to CATSRVDRYTEAFF.

The chain is built from TRBV7-6 and TRBJ2-7; 9 bases align to TRBD1. The CDR3 contains 15 residues. Per germline, CDR1 SGHVS and CDR2 FNYEAQ. V dropped 6 bases and J dropped 2; count of bases not matched to a gene: 8. Here the CDR3 DNA reads TGTGCCAGCAGTTACGCCAGGACAGGGGCCTACGAGCAGTACTTC. This codes for CASSYARTGAYEQYF.

The V call is TRBV5-1, the J call TRBJ2-5; 10 bases are shared with TRBD2. The ends lost 1 base at V and 4 bases at J; junction bases unmatched: 7. This CDR3 is 16 amino acids long. The germline V gene has CDR1 SGHRS and CDR2 YFSETQ. In DNA form, the CDR3 reads TGCGCCAGCAGCTTGACCCGTCTAGCGGGGGCAGAGACCCAGTACTTC. It yields the protein CASSLTRLAGAETQYF.

This clonotype was counted a few times. V is TRBV28 and J is TRBJ2-4, with 7 bases aligning to TRBD2. J was trimmed by 0 bases and V by 7 bases; bases with no gene match: 6. This CDR3 spans 15 amino acids. CDR1 is MDHEN, CDR2 SYDVKM, per germline. This CDR3 reads CASMRETLAKNIQYF. CDR3 nucleotide sequence: TGTGCCAGCATGCGGGAGACGCTAGCCAAAAACATTCAGTACTTC.

The table lists this clonotype with a count of one. The V gene is TRBV4-3, the J gene TRBJ2-1; 8 nucleotides align to TRBD2. The germline V gene encodes CDR1 LGHNA and CDR2 YSLEER. The CDR3 loop spans 18 amino acids. V was pared by 4 bases and J by 3 bases, with 14 bases of the junction left unmatched. The CDR3 bases are TGCGCCAGCAGCCTCAACTGGGCCGGCGGGGGGTTCTACAATGAGCAGTTCTTC. This sequence encodes CASSLNWAGGGFYNEQFF.

This clonotype has just a few counts. V and J are TRBV12-3 or TRBV12-4 and TRBJ1-1; D uncertain. The V and J ends lost 5 bases and 6 bases respectively, with 13 bases between them. The CDR3 is 13 residues long. The CDR3 bases are TGTGCCAGCAGTCTCCAGGATGGGGCTGAAGCTTTCTTT. It is translated as CASSLQDGAEAFF.

The chain joins TRBV12-3 or TRBV12-4 to TRBJ1-4; the match to TRBD1 covers 9 bases. This CDR3 contains 15 residues. The V and J ends lost 5 bases and 8 bases, in that order; junction bases with no gene match: 9. CDR3 sequence (DNA): TGTGCCAGCAGTCCCTCCGGGACAGGGTTGGAAAAACTGTTTTTT. Amino acids: CASSPSGTGLEKLFF.

This clonotype has only one observation. The rearrangement links TRBV7-2 to TRBJ2-7; weak D call: TRBD2 (5 bases). The CDR3 totals 16 residues. V was trimmed by 4 bases and J by 3 bases, leaving 19 bases between them. Germline V gene lookup returns CDR1 SGHTA and CDR2 FQGNSA. CDR3 residues: CASSSPEREEDYEQYF. CDR3 nucleotides: TGTGCCAGCAGCTCCCCCGAGAGGGAAGAGGACTACGAGCAGTACTTC.

The rearrangement joins TRBV4-2 to TRBJ2-3; 7 nucleotides align to TRBD2. Trimming removed 4 bases from V and 4 bases from J; junction bases left unmatched: 14. In germline, CDR1 is LGHNA, CDR2 YNFKEQ. This CDR3 has 17 amino acids. This CDR3 reads CASSLSRAGVFSDTQYF. CDR3 nucleotides: TGTGCCAGCAGCCTTTCCCGGGCGGGGGTTTTCTCAGATACGCAGTATTTT.